Listed below are T cell receptor beta chains from one sample, sequenced in a study of T-cell reconstitution after alpha-beta-depleted transplantation in children. TCRdb analysed the PCR reads with MiXCR anew, one entry per CDR3 protein. The sample has about 210,000 distinct CDR3 sequences, under 20% seen once. The sample in question was PBMCs, mostly from graft donor cells, obtained 360 days after TCRalphabeta/CD19-depleted stem cell transplant. Receptors originate from a male patient between 2 and 10 years old who had a stem cell transplant for acute lymphoblastic leukemia, so the T cells may come from the graft donor. CDR3s include the opening cysteine and the closing phenylalanine or tryptophan. The order of the fields is CDR3 protein, CDR3 DNA, D gene, V gene, CDR3 length, J gene, clone size. A D gene is named only where the DNA matches it firmly. Only part of the rows carry a size: once, few, many, or a class if the clone is expanded.

CDR3 protein: CASSLGQGVSKNIQYF; CDR3 DNA: TGCGCCAGCAGCTTAGGACAGGGAGTATCCAAAAACATTCAGTACTTC; D gene: TRBD1; V gene: TRBV5-1; CDR3 length: 16; J gene: TRBJ2-4; clone size: -
CDR3 protein: CASSFQSYTGELFF; CDR3 DNA: TGTGCCAGCAGTTTCCAGAGTTACACCGGGGAGCTGTTTTTT; D gene: -; V gene: TRBV12-3/TRBV12-4; CDR3 length: 14; J gene: TRBJ2-2; clone size: -
CDR3 protein: CASGSPETGGNTGELFF; CDR3 DNA: TGTGCTAGTGGTTCACCCGAGACAGGGGGCAACACCGGGGAGCTGTTTTTT; D gene: TRBD1; V gene: TRBV12-5; CDR3 length: 17; J gene: TRBJ2-2; clone size: -
CDR3 protein: CASSKVIRQRHSRGDNEQFF; CDR3 DNA: TGTGCCAGCAGCAAAGTTATTCGACAGCGTCACAGCCGAGGGGACAATGAGCAGTTCTTC; D gene: -; V gene: TRBV21-1; CDR3 length: 20; J gene: TRBJ2-1; clone size: many
CDR3 protein: CASSQGVGDNEQFF; CDR3 DNA: TGTGCCAGCAGCCAGGGGGTCGGGGACAATGAGCAGTTCTTC; D gene: -; V gene: TRBV3-1; CDR3 length: 14; J gene: TRBJ2-1; clone size: few
CDR3 protein: CASSVGGTGELFF; CDR3 DNA: TGTGCCAGCAGTGTAGGTGGAACCGGGGAGCTGTTTTTT; D gene: -; V gene: TRBV11-2; CDR3 length: 13; J gene: TRBJ2-2; clone size: few
CDR3 protein: CAISGQGIEHQPQHF; CDR3 DNA: TGTGCCATCAGTGGACAGGGGATCGAGCATCAGCCCCAGCATTTT; D gene: TRBD1; V gene: TRBV10-3; CDR3 length: 15; J gene: TRBJ1-5; clone size: few
CDR3 protein: CASSRQGGLYNEQFF; CDR3 DNA: TGTGCCAGCAGTCGACAGGGGGGACTCTACAATGAGCAGTTCTTC; D gene: TRBD1; V gene: TRBV6-1; CDR3 length: 15; J gene: TRBJ2-1; clone size: -
CDR3 protein: CASSLQENTEAFF; CDR3 DNA: TGTGCCAGCAGTCTACAGGAGAACACTGAAGCTTTCTTT; D gene: -; V gene: TRBV12-3/TRBV12-4; CDR3 length: 13; J gene: TRBJ1-1; clone size: few
CDR3 protein: CAWGRNYEQYF; CDR3 DNA: TGTGCCTGGGGCAGGAACTACGAGCAGTACTTC; D gene: -; V gene: TRBV30; CDR3 length: 11; J gene: TRBJ2-7; clone size: few
CDR3 protein: CASSFRDRNEAFF; CDR3 DNA: TGTGCCAGCAGTTTTCGGGACAGGAACGAAGCTTTCTTT; D gene: TRBD1; V gene: TRBV12-3/TRBV12-4; CDR3 length: 13; J gene: TRBJ1-1; clone size: few
CDR3 protein: CSVEGGDRTNYGYTF; CDR3 DNA: TGCAGCGTTGAAGGGGGCGACAGAACTAACTATGGCTACACCTTC; D gene: -; V gene: TRBV29-1; CDR3 length: 15; J gene: TRBJ1-2; clone size: -
CDR3 protein: CASSLSPSGGNIQYF; CDR3 DNA: TGTGCCAGCAGCTTAAGCCCATCTGGTGGGAACATTCAGTACTTC; D gene: -; V gene: TRBV7-8; CDR3 length: 15; J gene: TRBJ2-4; clone size: few
CDR3 protein: CASSLAWKSGANVLTF; CDR3 DNA: TGTGCCAGCAGCTTAGCTTGGAAGTCTGGGGCCAACGTCCTGACTTTC; D gene: -; V gene: TRBV7-6; CDR3 length: 16; J gene: TRBJ2-6; clone size: few
CDR3 protein: CASSLAQTDTQYF; CDR3 DNA: TGTGCCAGCAGCTTAGCCCAGACAGATACGCAGTATTTT; D gene: -; V gene: TRBV7-2; CDR3 length: 13; J gene: TRBJ2-3; clone size: -
CDR3 protein: CASSPSDRRSLHF; CDR3 DNA: TGTGCCAGCAGCCCCTCGGACAGGAGGTCCCTCCACTTT; D gene: TRBD1; V gene: TRBV5-5; CDR3 length: 13; J gene: TRBJ1-6; clone size: -
CDR3 protein: CASSYSGTAENIQYF; CDR3 DNA: TGTGCCAGCAGTTACTCGGGGACGGCCGAAAACATTCAGTACTTC; D gene: -; V gene: TRBV6-5; CDR3 length: 15; J gene: TRBJ2-4; clone size: many
CDR3 protein: CATSREGQRDNEQFF; CDR3 DNA: TGTGCCACCAGCAGAGAGGGCCAGCGAGACAATGAGCAGTTCTTC; D gene: -; V gene: TRBV15; CDR3 length: 15; J gene: TRBJ2-1; clone size: -
CDR3 protein: CSASQRGGRNEQFF; CDR3 DNA: TGCAGTGCTAGCCAGCGGGGGGGCAGGAATGAGCAGTTCTTC; D gene: TRBD2; V gene: TRBV20-1; CDR3 length: 14; J gene: TRBJ2-1; clone size: -
CDR3 protein: CASSLEDRNTEAFF; CDR3 DNA: TGCGCCAGCAGCTTGGAGGACAGGAACACTGAAGCTTTCTTT; D gene: -; V gene: TRBV5-1; CDR3 length: 14; J gene: TRBJ1-1; clone size: few
CDR3 protein: CSARDRGDRGYEQYF; CDR3 DNA: TGCAGTGCTAGAGATAGGGGGGACAGAGGATACGAGCAGTACTTC; D gene: -; V gene: TRBV20-1; CDR3 length: 15; J gene: TRBJ2-7; clone size: few
CDR3 protein: CASSPPGGGRAFF; CDR3 DNA: TGTGCCAGCAGCCCCCCCGGGGGAGGAAGAGCTTTCTTT; D gene: -; V gene: TRBV28; CDR3 length: 13; J gene: TRBJ1-1; clone size: -
CDR3 protein: CSAIPGLALTDTQYF; CDR3 DNA: TGCAGTGCTATTCCGGGACTAGCGCTGACAGATACGCAGTATTTT; D gene: TRBD2; V gene: TRBV20-1; CDR3 length: 15; J gene: TRBJ2-3; clone size: few
CDR3 protein: CASRNRDRGDEQYF; CDR3 DNA: TGTGCCAGCCGAAACCGGGACAGGGGGGACGAGCAGTACTTC; D gene: TRBD1; V gene: TRBV2; CDR3 length: 14; J gene: TRBJ2-7; clone size: few
CDR3 protein: CASSLIYGANVLTF; CDR3 DNA: TGCGCCAGCAGCTTGATTTATGGGGCCAACGTCCTGACTTTC; D gene: -; V gene: TRBV5-1; CDR3 length: 14; J gene: TRBJ2-6; clone size: -
CDR3 protein: CSITGSYGYTF; CDR3 DNA: TGCAGCATAACAGGGTCCTATGGCTACACCTTC; D gene: -; V gene: TRBV29-1; CDR3 length: 11; J gene: TRBJ1-2; clone size: few
CDR3 protein: CASSPTGEYTEAFF; CDR3 DNA: TGTGCCAGCAGCCCGACAGGGGAATACACTGAAGCTTTCTTT; D gene: TRBD1; V gene: TRBV12-3/TRBV12-4; CDR3 length: 14; J gene: TRBJ1-1; clone size: few
CDR3 protein: CASSRGELAYSSYEQYF; CDR3 DNA: TGTGCCAGCAGCCGGGGGGAACTAGCCTATAGCTCCTACGAGCAGTACTTC; D gene: TRBD2; V gene: TRBV7-8; CDR3 length: 17; J gene: TRBJ2-7; clone size: -
CDR3 protein: CANSLNYNEQFF; CDR3 DNA: TGTGCCAACAGCTTGAACTACAATGAGCAGTTCTTC; D gene: -; V gene: TRBV12-3/TRBV12-4; CDR3 length: 12; J gene: TRBJ2-1; clone size: -
CDR3 protein: CASSFGGIAGANVLTF; CDR3 DNA: TGTGCCAGCAGTTTCGGGGGGATAGCTGGGGCCAACGTCCTGACTTTC; D gene: TRBD2; V gene: TRBV27; CDR3 length: 16; J gene: TRBJ2-6; clone size: -
CDR3 protein: CASSSPRVSGYTF; CDR3 DNA: TGTGCCAGCAGCTCGCCCAGGGTCAGTGGCTACACCTTC; D gene: -; V gene: TRBV11-2; CDR3 length: 13; J gene: TRBJ1-2; clone size: -
CDR3 protein: CATSASDRGADTQYF; CDR3 DNA: TGTGCCACCAGTGCGAGTGACAGGGGAGCGGATACGCAGTATTTT; D gene: TRBD1; V gene: TRBV24-1; CDR3 length: 15; J gene: TRBJ2-3; clone size: few
CDR3 protein: CASSYSRGLGNTIYF; CDR3 DNA: TGTGCCAGCAGTTACAGCAGGGGGCTAGGAAACACCATATATTTT; D gene: TRBD1; V gene: TRBV6-5; CDR3 length: 15; J gene: TRBJ1-3; clone size: -
CDR3 protein: CATGTFVTEAFF; CDR3 DNA: TGTGCCACCGGGACATTCGTGACTGAAGCTTTCTTT; D gene: -; V gene: TRBV19; CDR3 length: 12; J gene: TRBJ1-1; clone size: -
CDR3 protein: CSAAWDNSNQPQHF; CDR3 DNA: TGCAGTGCCGCCTGGGACAACAGCAATCAGCCCCAGCATTTT; D gene: -; V gene: TRBV20-1; CDR3 length: 14; J gene: TRBJ1-5; clone size: -
CDR3 protein: CASSQRPTSGSYHTDTQYF; CDR3 DNA: TGCGCCAGCAGCCAAAGACCGACTAGCGGGAGTTATCACACAGATACGCAGTATTTT; D gene: TRBD2; V gene: TRBV4-3; CDR3 length: 19; J gene: TRBJ2-3; clone size: few
CDR3 protein: CASSSYGASGGIEQFF; CDR3 DNA: TGTGCCAGCTCCTCCTATGGGGCTAGCGGGGGGATTGAGCAGTTCTTC; D gene: TRBD2; V gene: TRBV6-6; CDR3 length: 16; J gene: TRBJ2-1; clone size: few
CDR3 protein: CASSPLRGDTQYF; CDR3 DNA: TGTGCCAGCTCACCACTCAGGGGAGATACGCAGTATTTT; D gene: -; V gene: TRBV18; CDR3 length: 13; J gene: TRBJ2-3; clone size: few
CDR3 protein: CASCPALKKGEQQFF; CDR3 DNA: TGTGCCAGCTGTCCGGCCCTAAAAAAGGGGGAGCAGCAGTTCTTC; D gene: -; V gene: TRBV12-3/TRBV12-4; CDR3 length: 15; J gene: TRBJ2-1; clone size: few
CDR3 protein: CASSPLTGGQGSPLHF; CDR3 DNA: TGTGCCAGCAGTCCACTTACCGGGGGACAGGGATCACCCCTCCACTTT; D gene: TRBD1; V gene: TRBV6-1; CDR3 length: 16; J gene: TRBJ1-6; clone size: many
CDR3 protein: CASSRYRDSMNNEQFF; CDR3 DNA: TGCGCCAGCAGCCGATACCGGGACAGTATGAACAATGAGCAGTTCTTC; D gene: TRBD1; V gene: TRBV4-3; CDR3 length: 16; J gene: TRBJ2-1; clone size: -
CDR3 protein: CSARDVTSGRGEQYF; CDR3 DNA: TGCAGTGCTAGAGATGTAACTAGCGGGAGAGGGGAGCAGTACTTC; D gene: TRBD2; V gene: TRBV20-1; CDR3 length: 15; J gene: TRBJ2-7; clone size: -
CDR3 protein: CASSYTGAGTEAFF; CDR3 DNA: TGTGCCAGCAGTTACACGGGGGCAGGCACTGAAGCTTTCTTT; D gene: -; V gene: TRBV6-2/TRBV6-3; CDR3 length: 14; J gene: TRBJ1-1; clone size: -
CDR3 protein: CASSRINPEDIQYF; CDR3 DNA: TGTGCCAGCAGCCGAATCAACCCCGAGGACATTCAGTACTTC; D gene: -; V gene: TRBV7-8; CDR3 length: 14; J gene: TRBJ2-4; clone size: -
CDR3 protein: CASSQNWREGLRNEQFF; CDR3 DNA: TGTGCCAGCAGCCAAAACTGGCGGGAGGGCCTAAGGAATGAGCAGTTCTTC; D gene: TRBD2; V gene: TRBV7-9; CDR3 length: 17; J gene: TRBJ2-1; clone size: few
CDR3 protein: CASSLLGRTGINIQYF; CDR3 DNA: TGTGCCAGCAGCTTATTGGGGAGGACAGGGATAAACATTCAGTACTTC; D gene: TRBD1; V gene: TRBV7-2; CDR3 length: 16; J gene: TRBJ2-4; clone size: few
CDR3 protein: CASSNTGGYSPQHF; CDR3 DNA: TGTGCCAGCAGTAACACAGGTGGGTACAGTCCCCAGCATTTT; D gene: -; V gene: TRBV6-2/TRBV6-3; CDR3 length: 14; J gene: TRBJ1-5; clone size: -
CDR3 protein: CASSLAGNHSGYLRVPNEKLFF; CDR3 DNA: TGTGCCAGCAGCTTAGCGGGGAATCACAGCGGGTACTTGAGGGTCCCTAATGAAAAACTGTTTTTT; D gene: -; V gene: TRBV11-1; CDR3 length: 22; J gene: TRBJ1-4; clone size: -
CDR3 protein: CAISNGQSYEQYF; CDR3 DNA: TGTGCCATCAGTAATGGACAGTCCTACGAGCAGTACTTC; D gene: -; V gene: TRBV10-3; CDR3 length: 13; J gene: TRBJ2-7; clone size: -
CDR3 protein: CSAPEGGRGQPQHF; CDR3 DNA: TGCAGTGCTCCGGAGGGGGGGAGAGGTCAGCCCCAGCATTTT; D gene: -; V gene: TRBV20-1; CDR3 length: 14; J gene: TRBJ1-5; clone size: -
CDR3 protein: CASSRVTGVQFF; CDR3 DNA: TGTGCCAGCAGTCGCGTAACAGGGGTGCAGTTCTTC; D gene: TRBD1; V gene: TRBV6-2/TRBV6-3; CDR3 length: 12; J gene: TRBJ2-1; clone size: -
CDR3 protein: CATSDLSREGNEQFF; CDR3 DNA: TGTGCCACCAGTGATTTGTCGCGGGAGGGGAATGAGCAGTTCTTC; D gene: TRBD2; V gene: TRBV24-1; CDR3 length: 15; J gene: TRBJ2-1; clone size: few
CDR3 protein: CASSARPGPKETQYF; CDR3 DNA: TGTGCCAGCAGCGCGAGACCGGGACCTAAAGAGACCCAGTACTTC; D gene: -; V gene: TRBV7-2; CDR3 length: 15; J gene: TRBJ2-5; clone size: few
CDR3 protein: CASRGGASNEQFF; CDR3 DNA: TGCGCCAGCAGAGGCGGGGCCAGCAATGAGCAGTTCTTC; D gene: -; V gene: TRBV5-1; CDR3 length: 13; J gene: TRBJ2-1; clone size: few
CDR3 protein: CASSQVRDQPQHF; CDR3 DNA: TGTGCCAGCAGTCAAGTCAGGGATCAGCCCCAGCATTTT; D gene: -; V gene: TRBV6-2/TRBV6-3; CDR3 length: 13; J gene: TRBJ1-5; clone size: -